Below are 21 T cell receptor beta chains sequenced from a single sample in a study of CXCR3-negative and CXCR3-positive naive CD8 T cells. Study-wide findings and caveats: Naive CXCR3-positive cells had TRB CDR3s more hydrophobic than those of CXCR3-negative naive cells.

The authors prepared UMI-labeled TRB cDNA libraries by 5' RACE. TCRdb reanalyzed the 5' RACE reads and collapses them to one entry per CDR3 protein, without DNA. This table lists more than 80,000 distinct CDR3 sequences. These TCRs are of unknown antigen specificity. The material sequenced was naive CXCR3+ CD8+ T cells from blood. Specified subset: CD45RO-CCR7+CD27+CD95- naive CD8+ T cells expressing CXCR3 (TNR3+). These receptor sequences come from a human donor in good health. Some clones in this sample may be carry-over from other donors' samples.

This rearrangement joins TRBV5-4 to TRBJ2-7; TCRdb's D gene call, TRBD1, goes unchecked for lack of DNA. The germline V gene has CDR1 SGHNT and CDR2 YYREEE (reference sequence). CDR3 length equals 17 residues. CDR3 sequence: CASSLRGQGTYLYEQYF.

The gene calls are TRBV5-1 and TRBJ2-3; TCRdb selects TRBD2, and the lack of DNA leaves this call unchecked. The length of the CDR3 is 16 residues. Germline V gene data show CDR1 as SGHRS and CDR2 as YFSETQ. CDR3 amino acids: CASSLFLAGEADTQYF.

The J gene is TRBJ2-5, the V gene TRBV4-1. This CDR3 has 16 residues. CDR1 MGHRA and CDR2 YSYEKL come from the germline V gene. The CDR3 reads CASSQPNAGNQETQYF.

The chain combines TRBV6-6 with TRBJ2-2; TCRdb reports TRBD2, a call that lacks DNA to check it against. Germline V gene sequence: CDR1 MNHNY, CDR2 SVGAGI (reference sequence). This CDR3 has 16 amino acids. The CDR3 reads CASSSDPLGVTGELFF.

The CDR3 protein is CASSLTGAGTDTQYF. The chain is built from TRBV7-3 and TRBJ2-3. This CDR3 contains 15 residues. In germline, CDR1 is SGHTA, CDR2 FQGTGA.

The rearrangement uses TRBV6-5 and TRBJ1-1; TCRdb's assignment of TRBD1 cannot be checked, as there is no DNA. The germline CDR1 and CDR2 sequences are MNHEY and SVGAGI. This CDR3 has 15 residues. Here the CDR3 reads CASSYRYGAGTEAFF.

This chain uses TRBV4-1 with TRBJ2-2; TCRdb's D call of TRBD1 is untestable without DNA. CDR3 length equals 15 residues. CDR1 MGHRA and CDR2 YSYEKL come from the germline V gene. The CDR3 region is CASSHGVRGAGELFF.

The chain has TRBV6-1 and TRBJ1-2; TCRdb's assignment of TRBD1 cannot be checked, as there is no DNA. Germline CDR1 is MNHNS and CDR2 is SASEGT. The CDR3 consists of 15 residues. CDR3 protein: CASSDPDRTNYGYTF.

The rearrangement links TRBV12-3 or TRBV12-4 to TRBJ2-1; the TCRdb call, TRBD2, lacks DNA for checking. The length of the CDR3 is 13 residues. CDR3 residues: CASSMGAYNEQFF.

The V and J genes are TRBV11-3 and TRBJ2-1; TCRdb outputs TRBD2, but without DNA this stays unchecked. Germline V lookup: CDR1 SGHNT, CDR2 YENEEA. The length of the CDR3 is 14 residues. CDR3 loop: CASSFSGRGDEQFF.

The V and J genes are TRBV6-2 or TRBV6-3 and TRBJ2-7. The CDR3 extends over 12 amino acids. The V gene's germline CDR1 is MNHEY and CDR2 SVGEGT. Here the CDR3 reads CASAGTTYEQYF.

The rearrangement uses TRBV30 and TRBJ2-7; the D gene TCRdb calls, TRBD1, cannot be checked with no DNA. CDR3 length: 13 residues. Germline assignment: CDR1 GTSNPN and CDR2 SVGIG (reference sequence). CDR3 amino acids: CAWGDGSSYEQYF.

The chain is built from TRBV29-1 and TRBJ1-2; no DNA is available, so the TRBD1 call from TCRdb remains unchecked. CDR1 is SQVTM, CDR2 ANQGSEA, per germline. The CDR3 sequence is 13 residues long. CDR3 amino acids: CSVAGGVSYGYTF.

The rearrangement uses TRBV12-3 or TRBV12-4 and TRBJ1-1. The CDR3 loop spans 12 amino acids. The CDR3 sequence: CASSISGEKAFF.

CDR3 in amino acids: CASLAAGLNEQFF. J is TRBJ2-1 and V is TRBV7-2; there is no DNA to check the TCRdb D call of TRBD1. Germline CDR1 reads SGHTA; CDR2 reads FQGNSA. This CDR3 contains 13 residues.

The chain joins TRBV5-5 to TRBJ2-1. The CDR3 covers 13 residues. Germline CDR1 and CDR2: SGHKS and YYEKEE (reference sequence). The CDR3 sequence: CASSLDRGNEQFF.

The CDR3 spells CASTLRGRGKTEAFF. The chain joins TRBV2 to TRBJ1-1; TCRdb's assignment of TRBD1 cannot be checked, as there is no DNA. Germline CDR1 and CDR2: SNHLY and FYNNEI. The CDR3 sequence is 15 residues long.

The CDR3 protein is CASNPGGGYYEQYF. This rearrangement joins TRBV7-2 to TRBJ2-7; TCRdb proposes TRBD2, but this gene call is untestable without DNA. The CDR3 is 14 residues long. Germline V CDR1 and CDR2: SGHTA, FQGNSA.

The CDR3 reads CASSPGTSAQETQYF. The chain combines TRBV19 with TRBJ2-5; TCRdb's D gene call, TRBD2, goes unchecked for lack of DNA. CDR1 and CDR2 (germline): LNHDA, SQIVND (reference sequence). The CDR3 is 15 amino acids.

This chain links TRBV6-6 with TRBJ1-5; as DNA is missing, the TRBD1 call by TCRdb cannot be tested. CDR1 and CDR2 from the germline V gene are MNHNY and SVGAGI (reference sequence). CDR3 length: 12 residues. This chain's CDR3 is CASSPLNQPQHF.

This chain joins TRBV13 and TRBJ2-7. CDR1 and CDR2 from the germline V gene are PRHDT and FYEKMQ (reference sequence). This CDR3 region has 13 residues. CDR3 amino acids: CASSDGSSYEQYF.